This record looks at one TCR beta chain sequence and its context. This table comes from immunoSEQ multiplex PCR, and its TCRdb copy is limited to in-frame clones, with some not included. The sample lists some 150,000 clones, just under 95% seen once, with over 3.5% in the top ten. These data originate in a study of control samples from healthy donors and cancer patients. The germline V and J ends were trimmed by 4 bases and 1 base, with 10 bases remaining between them. Per germline, CDR1 MNHEY and CDR2 SMNVEV (reference sequence). The CDR3 spans 14 residues. This chain uses TRBV27 with TRBJ1-1; D is ambiguous. The source material was blood. The sequence derives from an older woman in good health. CDR3 in amino acids: CASSSYKENTEAFF. The CDR3 DNA sequence: TGTGCCAGCAGTTCATATAAGGAGAACACTGAAGCTTTCTTT.